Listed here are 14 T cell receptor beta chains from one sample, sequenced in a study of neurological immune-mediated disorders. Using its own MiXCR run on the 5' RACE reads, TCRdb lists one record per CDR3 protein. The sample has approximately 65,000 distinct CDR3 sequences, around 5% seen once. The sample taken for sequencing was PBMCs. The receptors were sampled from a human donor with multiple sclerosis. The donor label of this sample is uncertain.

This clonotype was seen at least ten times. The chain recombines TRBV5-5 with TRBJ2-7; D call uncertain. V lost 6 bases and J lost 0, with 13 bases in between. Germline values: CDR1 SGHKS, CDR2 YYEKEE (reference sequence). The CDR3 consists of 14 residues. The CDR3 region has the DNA TGTGCCAGCACCCGAAGCTACAGCTCCTACGAGCAGTACTTC. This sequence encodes CASTRSYSSYEQYF. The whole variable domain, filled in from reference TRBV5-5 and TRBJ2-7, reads DAGVTQSPTHLIKTRGQQVTLRCSPISGHKSVSWYQQVLGQGPQFIFQYYEKEERGRGNFPDRFSARQFPNYSSELNVNALLLGDSALYLCASTRSYSSYEQYFGPGTRLTVT.

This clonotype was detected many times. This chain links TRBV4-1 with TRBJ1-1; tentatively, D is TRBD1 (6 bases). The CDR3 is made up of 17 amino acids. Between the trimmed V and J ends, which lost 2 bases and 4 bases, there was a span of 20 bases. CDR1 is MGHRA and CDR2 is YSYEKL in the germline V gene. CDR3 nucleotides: TGCGCCAGCAGCCAAATGGGGGCTGGTTATTATACCACTGAAGCTTTCTTT. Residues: CASSQMGAGYYTTEAFF.

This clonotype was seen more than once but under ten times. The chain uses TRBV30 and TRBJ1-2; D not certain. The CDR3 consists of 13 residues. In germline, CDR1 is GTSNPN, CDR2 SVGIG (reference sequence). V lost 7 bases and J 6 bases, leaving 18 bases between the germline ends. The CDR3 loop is CAYRHLTAHGYTF. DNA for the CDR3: TGTGCCTACCGACACTTAACGGCCCATGGCTACACCTTC.

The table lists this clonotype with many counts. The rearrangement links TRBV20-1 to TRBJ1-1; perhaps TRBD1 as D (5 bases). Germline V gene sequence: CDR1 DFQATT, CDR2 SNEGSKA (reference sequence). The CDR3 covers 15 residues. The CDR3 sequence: CRAALRGGTNTEAFF. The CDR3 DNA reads TGCAGGGCCGCTTTGCGTGGGGGTACGAACACTGAAGCTTTCTTT.

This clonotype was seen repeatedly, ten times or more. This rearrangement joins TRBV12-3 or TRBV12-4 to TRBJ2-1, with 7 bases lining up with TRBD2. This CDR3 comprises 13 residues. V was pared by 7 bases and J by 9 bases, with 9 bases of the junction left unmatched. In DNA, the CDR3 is TGTGCCAGCACCCCGGGACTAAGCCCTGAGCAGTTCTTC. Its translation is CASTPGLSPEQFF.

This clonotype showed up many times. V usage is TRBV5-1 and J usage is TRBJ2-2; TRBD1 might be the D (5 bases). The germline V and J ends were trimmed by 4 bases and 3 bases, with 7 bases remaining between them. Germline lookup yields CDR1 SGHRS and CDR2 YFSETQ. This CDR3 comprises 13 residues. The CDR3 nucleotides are TGCGCCAGCAGCCTGACAGACACCGGGGAGCTGTTTTTT. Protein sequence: CASSLTDTGELFF.

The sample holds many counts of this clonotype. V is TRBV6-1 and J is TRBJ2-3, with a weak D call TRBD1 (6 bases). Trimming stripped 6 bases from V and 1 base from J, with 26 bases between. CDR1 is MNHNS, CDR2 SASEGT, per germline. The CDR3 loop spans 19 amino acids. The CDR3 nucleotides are TGTGCCAGCAGGCCTTGGACAGCACGAAACTTCAGGGGCACAGATACGCAGTATTTT. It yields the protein CASRPWTARNFRGTDTQYF.

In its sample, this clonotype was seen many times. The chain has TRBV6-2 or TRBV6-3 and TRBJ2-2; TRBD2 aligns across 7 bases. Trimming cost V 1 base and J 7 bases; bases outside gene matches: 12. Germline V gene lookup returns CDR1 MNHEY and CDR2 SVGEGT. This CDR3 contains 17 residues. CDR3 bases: TGTGCCAGCAGTTACTTCGGCCTGGTCACGGGGGGCGGGGAGCTGTTTTTT. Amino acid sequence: CASSYFGLVTGGGELFF.

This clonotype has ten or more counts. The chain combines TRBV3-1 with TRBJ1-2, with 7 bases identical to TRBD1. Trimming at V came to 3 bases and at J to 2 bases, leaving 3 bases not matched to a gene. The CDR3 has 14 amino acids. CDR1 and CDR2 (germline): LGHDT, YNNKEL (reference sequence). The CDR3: CASSHRDRNYGYTF. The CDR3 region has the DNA TGTGCCAGCAGCCACAGGGACAGAAACTATGGCTACACCTTC.

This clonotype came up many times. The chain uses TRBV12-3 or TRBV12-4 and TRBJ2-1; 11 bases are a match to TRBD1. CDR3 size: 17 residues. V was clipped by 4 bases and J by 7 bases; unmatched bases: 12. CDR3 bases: TGTGCCAGCAGTTCAAAATTACTGGGACAGGGGGGGAATGAGCAGTTCTTC. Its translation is CASSSKLLGQGGNEQFF.

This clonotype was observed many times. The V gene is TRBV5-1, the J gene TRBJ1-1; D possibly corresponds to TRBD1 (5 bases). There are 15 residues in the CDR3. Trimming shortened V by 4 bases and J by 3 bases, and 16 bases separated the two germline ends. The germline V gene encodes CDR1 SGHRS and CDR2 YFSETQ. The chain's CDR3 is CASSPEGEWYTEAFF. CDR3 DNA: TGCGCCAGCAGCCCAGAAGGGGAATGGTACACTGAAGCTTTCTTT.

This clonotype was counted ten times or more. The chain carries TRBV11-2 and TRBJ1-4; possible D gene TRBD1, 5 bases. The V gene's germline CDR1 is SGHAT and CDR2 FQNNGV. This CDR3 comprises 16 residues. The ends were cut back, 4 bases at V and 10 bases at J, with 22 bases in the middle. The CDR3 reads CASSSVLGTGDGKLFF. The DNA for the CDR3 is TGTGCCAGCAGCTCAGTACTCGGGACCGGTGACGGAAAACTGTTTTTT.

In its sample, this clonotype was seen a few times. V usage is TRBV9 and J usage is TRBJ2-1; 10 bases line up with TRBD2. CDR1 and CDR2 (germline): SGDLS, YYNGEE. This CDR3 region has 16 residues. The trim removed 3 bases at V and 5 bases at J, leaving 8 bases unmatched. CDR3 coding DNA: TGTGCCAGCAGCGATCCATCTAGCGGGGGAGACAATGAGCAGTTCTTC. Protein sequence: CASSDPSSGGDNEQFF.

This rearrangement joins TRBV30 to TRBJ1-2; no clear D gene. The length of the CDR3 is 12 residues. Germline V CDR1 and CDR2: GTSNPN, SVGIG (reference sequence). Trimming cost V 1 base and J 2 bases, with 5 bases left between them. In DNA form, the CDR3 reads TGTGCCTGGAGTGGCAGAAACTATGGCTACACCTTC. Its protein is CAWSGRNYGYTF. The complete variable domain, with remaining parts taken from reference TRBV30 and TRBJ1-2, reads SQTIHQWPATLVQPVGSPLSLECTVEGTSNPNLYWYRQAAGRGLQLLFYSVGIGQISSEVPQNLSASRPQDRQFILSSKKLLLSDSGFYLCAWSGRNYGYTFGSGTRLTVV.